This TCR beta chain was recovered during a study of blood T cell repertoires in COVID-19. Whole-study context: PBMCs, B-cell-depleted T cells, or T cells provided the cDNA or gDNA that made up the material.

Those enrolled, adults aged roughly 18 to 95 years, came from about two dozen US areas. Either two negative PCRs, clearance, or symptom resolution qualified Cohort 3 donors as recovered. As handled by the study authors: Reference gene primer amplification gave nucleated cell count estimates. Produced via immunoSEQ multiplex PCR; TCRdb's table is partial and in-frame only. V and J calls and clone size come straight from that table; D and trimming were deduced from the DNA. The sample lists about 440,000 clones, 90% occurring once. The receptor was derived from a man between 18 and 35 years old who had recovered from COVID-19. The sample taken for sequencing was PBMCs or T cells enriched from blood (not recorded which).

CDR3 protein: CASSEKVYGTGRSYGYTF. CDR3 bases: TGTGCCAGCAGTGAGAAAGTCTACGGGACAGGGAGAAGCTATGGCTACACCTTC. The chain uses TRBV2 and TRBJ1-2; 9 bases are a match to TRBD1. Germline V CDR1 and CDR2: SNHLY, FYNNEI. V was clipped by 3 bases and J by 4 bases; unmatched bases: 15. This CDR3 contains 18 residues.